These T cell receptor beta chains were read from a single sample in a study of identical twins. Each CDR3 protein is one row after TCRdb ran MiXCR on the 5' RACE reads. This sample has approximately 410,000 distinct CDR3 sequences, with less than 20% found just once. Sequencing was carried out using naive T cells sorted from blood. All receptors come from a man aged 50-60 years in good health. The CDR3 runs from the conserved cysteine through the conserved F or W. A D gene is named only where the DNA matches it firmly. A row's size may be missing; if present it is once, few, many or a size class.

j_gene	v_gene	d_gene	abundance	CDR3aa	CDR3nt
TRBJ1-2	TRBV4-3	TRBD1	many	CASSQDLDRANYGYTF	TGCGCCAGCAGCCAAGATTTAGACAGGGCTAACTATGGCTACACCTTC
TRBJ2-3	TRBV9	NA	NA	CASSVVGEEDTQYF	TGTGCCAGCAGCGTAGTAGGGGAGGAGGATACGCAGTATTTT
TRBJ2-5	TRBV28	TRBD1	few	CASSPIDRGETQYF	TGTGCCAGCAGTCCTATCGACAGGGGGGAGACCCAGTACTTC
TRBJ2-3	TRBV21-1	NA	NA	CASSKRQGGPTDTQYF	TGTGCCAGCAGCAAAAGACAGGGGGGGCCCACAGATACGCAGTATTTT
TRBJ2-1	TRBV11-2	TRBD2	NA	CASSLVRRVTSGRPSSYNEQFF	TGTGCCAGCAGCTTAGTTCGGCGGGTGACTAGCGGGAGGCCGAGCTCCTACAATGAGCAGTTCTTC
TRBJ2-1	TRBV9	TRBD2	many	CASSAGGATYNEQFF	TGTGCCAGCAGCGCCGGGGGGGCGACTTACAATGAGCAGTTCTTC
TRBJ2-4	TRBV12-3/TRBV12-4	NA	NA	CASSSASAIQYF	TGTGCCAGCAGTTCGGCCTCAGCCATTCAGTACTTC
TRBJ1-6	TRBV6-5	NA	many	CASSYDSRADSPLHF	TGTGCCAGCAGTTACGACAGTCGGGCGGATTCACCCCTCCACTTT
TRBJ1-1	TRBV3-1	NA	NA	CASSQALHRVTEAFF	TGTGCCAGCAGCCAAGCATTACACAGGGTGACTGAAGCTTTCTTT
TRBJ1-1	TRBV10-2	NA	NA	CASESLNTEAFF	TGCGCCAGCGAAAGCCTTAACACTGAAGCTTTCTTT
TRBJ2-5	TRBV28	TRBD1	few	CASGRDSSLTETQYF	TGTGCCAGCGGCCGGGACAGCTCCCTTACGGAGACCCAGTACTTC
TRBJ2-1	TRBV3-1	NA	NA	CASSQGLGRGGDEQFF	TGTGCCAGCAGCCAAGGTTTGGGGAGGGGGGGGGATGAGCAGTTCTTC
TRBJ2-3	TRBV20-1	NA	NA	CSASLGSSSTDTQYF	TGCAGTGCTAGTTTAGGCAGTTCCAGCACAGATACGCAGTATTTT
TRBJ1-2	TRBV20-1	NA	few	CSARVSFMIYTF	TGCAGTGCTAGGGTATCTTTTATGATCTACACCTTC
TRBJ1-6	TRBV20-1	TRBD1	few	CSAIKTGSSYNSPLHF	TGCAGTGCTATTAAGACAGGGAGCTCCTATAATTCACCCCTCCACTTT
TRBJ2-3	TRBV4-3	TRBD2	many	CASSRSGGAGDTQYF	TGCGCCAGCAGCCGCAGCGGGGGGGCTGGGGATACGCAGTATTTT
TRBJ2-3	TRBV20-1	NA	few	CSASSAASTDTQYF	TGCAGTGCTAGTTCAGCGGCTAGCACAGATACGCAGTATTTT
TRBJ2-7	TRBV4-1	NA	NA	CASSQGSGFHEQYF	TGCGCCAGCAGCCAAGGTTCCGGATTCCACGAGCAGTACTTC
TRBJ2-1	TRBV5-6	NA	NA	CASSLAIHNEQFF	TGTGCCAGCAGCTTGGCTATTCACAATGAGCAGTTCTTC
TRBJ2-1	TRBV7-8	NA	NA	CASSFLTTGYEQFF	TGTGCCAGCAGCTTTCTAACAACCGGATATGAGCAGTTCTTC
TRBJ2-3	TRBV28	TRBD2	NA	CASSSLAGGRPSTDTQYF	TGTGCCAGCAGTTCACTAGCGGGGGGGCGACCTAGCACAGATACGCAGTATTTT
TRBJ2-1	TRBV12-3/TRBV12-4	NA	few	CASSLLLGTTQWGEQFF	TGTGCCAGCAGTTTATTATTGGGAACCACCCAATGGGGTGAGCAGTTCTTC
TRBJ2-7	TRBV7-8	TRBD2	many	CASSLSWSSGGDYEQYF	TGTGCCAGCAGCTTATCGTGGAGTAGCGGGGGGGACTACGAGCAGTACTTC
TRBJ2-7	TRBV14	NA	once	CASSQDTTYEQYF	TGTGCCAGCAGCCAAGACACGACCTACGAGCAGTACTTC
TRBJ2-5	TRBV27	NA	NA	CASSFRGVQETQYF	TGTGCCAGCAGTTTCCGGGGAGTCCAAGAGACCCAGTACTTC
TRBJ1-2	TRBV6-1	NA	NA	CASRQTGSYGYTF	TGTGCCAGCAGACAAACAGGGTCCTATGGCTACACCTTC
TRBJ2-3	TRBV18	TRBD2	NA	CASSLNLADRTDTQYF	TGTGCCAGCTCACTAAATCTAGCGGACCGCACAGATACGCAGTATTTT
TRBJ2-3	TRBV14	TRBD2	many	CASSPWREGTQYF	TGTGCCAGCAGCCCATGGCGGGAGGGTACGCAGTATTTT
TRBJ2-3	TRBV20-1	TRBD1	many	CSARDWGGTGTDTQYF	TGCAGTGCTAGAGATTGGGGAGGGACAGGGACAGATACGCAGTATTTT
TRBJ2-1	TRBV7-2	TRBD2	NA	CASSFTGTSGNEQFF	TGTGCCAGCAGCTTTACCGGGACTAGCGGTAATGAGCAGTTCTTC
TRBJ1-1	TRBV4-3	NA	few	CASSQDSNDGKRAFF	TGCGCCAGCAGCCAAGATTCGAACGACGGCAAGCGAGCTTTCTTT
TRBJ2-3	TRBV5-1	TRBD2	NA	CASSGGLAGGSTDTQYF	TGCGCCAGCAGCGGGGGACTAGCGGGAGGAAGCACAGATACGCAGTATTTT
TRBJ2-1	TRBV9	TRBD2	NA	CASSPRLAGGSQFF	TGTGCCAGCTCCCCGAGACTAGCGGGAGGAAGCCAGTTCTTC
TRBJ2-1	TRBV7-9	NA	NA	CASSLEGGSSYNEQFF	TGTGCCAGCAGCTTAGAAGGCGGAAGCTCCTACAATGAGCAGTTCTTC
TRBJ2-3	TRBV4-1	TRBD2	few	CASRRLAGVITDTQYF	TGCGCCAGCAGACGTCTAGCGGGGGTTATCACAGATACGCAGTATTTT
TRBJ1-5	TRBV20-1	NA	NA	CSASGQISNQPQHF	TGCAGTGCTAGTGGGCAGATTAGCAATCAGCCCCAGCATTTT